Listed below are T cell receptor beta chains from one sample, sequenced in a study of blood T cells in healthy people across ages. TCRdb recomputed calls from the 5' RACE reads with MiXCR, one row per CDR3 protein. This sample yields 1,100,000 or so distinct CDR3 sequences, of which 40% to 50% are seen a single time; 15% to 20% belongs to the top ten. Sequenced input: blood. The receptor set was obtained from a woman aged 55 to 70 in good health. Each CDR3 is given with its conserved first and last residue. D genes are given only for firm matches. Clone size is given for some rows only: seen once, a few or many times, or a class if the clone is expanded.

D,size,V,J,DNA,CDR3
NA,NA,TRBV27,TRBJ2-7,TGTGCCAGCAGTTTCTCATTAGGTTACGAGCAGTACTTC,CASSFSLGYEQYF
NA,NA,TRBV9,TRBJ2-3,TGTGCCAGCTCCCCGGCGCTCCAAATTTCAGATACGCAGTATTTT,CASSPALQISDTQYF
TRBD1,NA,TRBV5-1,TRBJ2-2,TGCGCCAGCAGCTGGGGACAGGCCAAGACCGGGGAGCTGTTTTTT,CASSWGQAKTGELFF
NA,NA,TRBV14,TRBJ1-6,TGTGCCAGCAGCCAAAGTGGTTATAATTCACCCCCCCACTTT,CASSQSGYNSPPHF
TRBD1,few,TRBV7-9,TRBJ2-7,TGTGCCAGCAGCTTAAAGCGGGACAGGGGCTACAATGAGCAGTACTTC,CASSLKRDRGYNEQYF
NA,few,TRBV12-3/TRBV12-4,TRBJ2-5,TGTGCCAGCGGCTTTCTGGAGACCCAGTACTTC,CASGFLETQYF
TRBD1,few,TRBV7-9,TRBJ1-6,TGTGCCAGCAGCTTAGGAACAGGGGGTTGGTCACCCCTCCACTTT,CASSLGTGGWSPLHF
TRBD2,few,TRBV5-1,TRBJ2-5,TGCGCCAGCAGCCGTCGGACTAGCGGGAGTATGGAGACCCAGTACTTC,CASSRRTSGSMETQYF
NA,few,TRBV5-1,TRBJ2-3,TGCGCCAGCAGCTTGGATGCCTTTACAGATACGCAGTATTTT,CASSLDAFTDTQYF
NA,few,TRBV7-8,TRBJ2-1,TGTGCCAGCAGCTCTGAGGGCTCCCGGGACTCCGACAATGAGCAGTTCTTC,CASSSEGSRDSDNEQFF
NA,few,TRBV25-1,TRBJ2-1,TGTGCCAGCACCCCCGGGGGCGCCTACAATGAGCAGTTCTTC,CASTPGGAYNEQFF